This entry lists 2 T cell receptor beta chains sequenced from one sample in a study of blood T cell repertoires in COVID-19. Generated by immunoSEQ multiplex PCR, the TCRdb table keeps only in-frame clones and is missing some. The sample lists 60,000 to 70,000 clones; 85% were seen once. The sample was peripheral blood. These receptors were taken from an elderly man with acute or convalescent COVID-19.

The J gene is TRBJ1-3, the V gene TRBV5-8; D is possibly TRBD1 (6 bases). In germline, CDR1 is SGHTS, CDR2 YDEGEE. V lost 1 base and J 1 base, leaving 15 bases between the germline ends. The CDR3 runs to 17 residues. The CDR3 DNA reads as TGTGCCAGCAGCTTGAAAGGGGGGGGCACTTCTGGAAACACCATATATTTT. Its protein is CASSLKGGGTSGNTIYF.

Many counts were recorded for this clone. This chain joins TRBV18 and TRBJ2-2, with D possibly being TRBD2 (5 bases). The V and J ends lost 6 bases and 3 bases respectively, with 29 bases between them. Per germline, CDR1 KGHSH and CDR2 LQKENI. This CDR3 spans 20 amino acids. CDR3 bases: TGTGCCAGCTCCCCTCCCCTGGTGACTACAAATAAAGTGGACACCGGGGAGCTGTTTTTT. Translating gives CASSPPLVTTNKVDTGELFF.